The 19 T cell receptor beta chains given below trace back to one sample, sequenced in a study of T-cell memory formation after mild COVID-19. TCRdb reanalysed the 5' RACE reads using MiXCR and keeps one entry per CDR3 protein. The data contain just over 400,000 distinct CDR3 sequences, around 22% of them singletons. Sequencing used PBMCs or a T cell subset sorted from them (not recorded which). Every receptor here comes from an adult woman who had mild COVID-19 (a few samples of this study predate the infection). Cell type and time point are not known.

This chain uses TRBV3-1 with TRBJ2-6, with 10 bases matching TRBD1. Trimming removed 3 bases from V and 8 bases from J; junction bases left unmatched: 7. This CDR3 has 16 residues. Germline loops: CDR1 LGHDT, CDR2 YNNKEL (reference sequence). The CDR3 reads CASSQRGQGGSNVLTF. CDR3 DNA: TGTGCCAGCAGCCAGCGAGGACAGGGGGGATCCAACGTCCTGACTTTC.

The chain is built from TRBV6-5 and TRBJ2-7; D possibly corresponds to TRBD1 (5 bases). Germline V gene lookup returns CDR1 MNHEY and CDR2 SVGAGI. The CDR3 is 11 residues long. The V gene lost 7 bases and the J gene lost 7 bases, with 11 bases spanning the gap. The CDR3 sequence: CASTSGWEQYF. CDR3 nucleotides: TGTGCCAGCACCTCAGGGTGGGAGCAGTACTTC.

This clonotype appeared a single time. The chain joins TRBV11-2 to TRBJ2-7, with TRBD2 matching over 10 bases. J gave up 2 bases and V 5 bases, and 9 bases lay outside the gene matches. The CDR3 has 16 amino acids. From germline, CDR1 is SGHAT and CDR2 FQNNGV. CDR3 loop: CASSQALAGVAYEQYF. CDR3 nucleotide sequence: TGTGCCAGCAGCCAGGCCCTAGCGGGAGTAGCCTACGAGCAGTACTTC.

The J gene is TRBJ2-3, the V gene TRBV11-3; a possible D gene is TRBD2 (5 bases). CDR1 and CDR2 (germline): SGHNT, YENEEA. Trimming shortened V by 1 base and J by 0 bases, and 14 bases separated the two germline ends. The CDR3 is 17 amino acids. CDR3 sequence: CASSLVRYSGSTDTQYF. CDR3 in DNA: TGTGCCAGCAGCTTAGTCCGGTACAGCGGTAGCACAGATACGCAGTATTTT. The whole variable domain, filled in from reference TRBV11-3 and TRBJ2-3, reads EAGVVQSPRYKIIEKKQPVAFWCNPISGHNTLYWYLQNLGQGPELLIRYENEEAVDDSQLPKDRFSAERLKGVDSTLKIQPAELGDSAVYLCASSLVRYSGSTDTQYFGPGTRLTVL.

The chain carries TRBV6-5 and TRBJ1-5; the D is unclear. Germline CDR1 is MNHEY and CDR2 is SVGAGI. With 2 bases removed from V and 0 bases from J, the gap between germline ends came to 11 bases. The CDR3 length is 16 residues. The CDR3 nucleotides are TGTGCCAGCAGTTACGGTCCGGCCTATAGCAATCAGCCCCAGCATTTT. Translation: CASSYGPAYSNQPQHF.

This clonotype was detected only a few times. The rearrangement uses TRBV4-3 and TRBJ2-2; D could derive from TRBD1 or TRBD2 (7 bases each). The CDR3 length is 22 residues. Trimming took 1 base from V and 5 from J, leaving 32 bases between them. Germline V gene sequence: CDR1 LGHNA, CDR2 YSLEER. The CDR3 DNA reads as TGCGCCAGCAGCCAAGGCCCTGCGACAGGGAAAACGTCGGCGGGAGTAACCGGGGAGCTGTTTTTT. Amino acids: CASSQGPATGKTSAGVTGELFF.

For the CDR3, the DNA is TGTGCCAGCAGTTTATCACCCCCCCAAGCCGGGAGTAACTATGGCTACACCTTC. It specifies CASSLSPPQAGSNYGYTF. V is TRBV12-3 or TRBV12-4 and J is TRBJ1-2, with D hard to call. Trimming left V 2 bases short and J 1 base short, with 20 bases between. This CDR3 is built from 18 residues.

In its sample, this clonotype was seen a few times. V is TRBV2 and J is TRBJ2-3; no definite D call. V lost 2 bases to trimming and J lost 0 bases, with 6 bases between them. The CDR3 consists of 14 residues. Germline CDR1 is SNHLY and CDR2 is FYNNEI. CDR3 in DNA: TGTGCCAGCAGTGAAAATACGAGCACAGATACGCAGTATTTT. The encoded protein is CASSENTSTDTQYF.

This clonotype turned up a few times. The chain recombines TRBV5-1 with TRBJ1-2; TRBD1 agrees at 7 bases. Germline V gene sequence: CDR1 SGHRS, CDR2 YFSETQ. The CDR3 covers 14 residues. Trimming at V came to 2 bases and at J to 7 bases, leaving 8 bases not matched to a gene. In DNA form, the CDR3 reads TGCGCCAGCAGCTTCCAGGGGGGGGCCTCTGGCTACACCTTC. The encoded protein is CASSFQGGASGYTF.

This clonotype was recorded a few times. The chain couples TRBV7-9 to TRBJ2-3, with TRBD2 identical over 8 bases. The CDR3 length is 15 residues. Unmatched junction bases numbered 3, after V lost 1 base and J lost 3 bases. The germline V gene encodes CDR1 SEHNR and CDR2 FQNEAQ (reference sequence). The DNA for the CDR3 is TGTGCCAGCAGCTTAGTGGGACTAGAGACAGATACGCAGTATTTT. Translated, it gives CASSLVGLETDTQYF.

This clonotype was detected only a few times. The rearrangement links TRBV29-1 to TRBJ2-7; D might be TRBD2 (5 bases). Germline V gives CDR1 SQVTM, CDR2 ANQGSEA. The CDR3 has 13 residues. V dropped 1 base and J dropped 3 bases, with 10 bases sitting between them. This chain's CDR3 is CSVEGRTGYEQYF. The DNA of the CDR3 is TGCAGCGTTGAAGGGAGGACGGGCTACGAGCAGTACTTC.

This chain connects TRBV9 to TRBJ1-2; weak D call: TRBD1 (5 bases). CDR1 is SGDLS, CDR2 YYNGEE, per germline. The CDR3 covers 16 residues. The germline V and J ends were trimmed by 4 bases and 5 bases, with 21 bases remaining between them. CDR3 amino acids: CASSLSSGPGGYGYTF. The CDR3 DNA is TGTGCCAGCAGCCTCAGTAGTGGGCCGGGGGGATATGGCTACACCTTC.

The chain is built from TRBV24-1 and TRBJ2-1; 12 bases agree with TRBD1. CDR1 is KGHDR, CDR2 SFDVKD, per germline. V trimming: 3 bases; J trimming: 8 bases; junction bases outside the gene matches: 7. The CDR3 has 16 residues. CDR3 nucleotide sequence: TGTGCCACCAGTGATACCCCGGGACAGGGGGCGTATGAGCAGTTCTTC. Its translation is CATSDTPGQGAYEQFF.

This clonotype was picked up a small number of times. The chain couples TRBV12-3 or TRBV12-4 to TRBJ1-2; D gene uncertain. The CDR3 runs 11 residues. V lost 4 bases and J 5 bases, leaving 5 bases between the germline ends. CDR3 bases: TGTGCCAGCAGTTCCCGGTATGGCTACACCTTC. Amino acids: CASSSRYGYTF.

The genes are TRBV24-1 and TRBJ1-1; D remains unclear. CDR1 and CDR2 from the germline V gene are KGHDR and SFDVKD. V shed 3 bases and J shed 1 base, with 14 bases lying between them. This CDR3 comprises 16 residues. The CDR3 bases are TGTGCCACCAGTGATCGAACCCGCAGCTGGAACACTGAAGCTTTCTTT. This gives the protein CATSDRTRSWNTEAFF.

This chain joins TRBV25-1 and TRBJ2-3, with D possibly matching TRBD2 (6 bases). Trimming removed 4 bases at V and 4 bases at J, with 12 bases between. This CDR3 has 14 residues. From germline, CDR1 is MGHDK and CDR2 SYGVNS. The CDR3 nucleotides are TGTGCCAGCAGTGTGAGCAGCGGGTCAGATACGCAGTATTTT. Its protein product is CASSVSSGSDTQYF.

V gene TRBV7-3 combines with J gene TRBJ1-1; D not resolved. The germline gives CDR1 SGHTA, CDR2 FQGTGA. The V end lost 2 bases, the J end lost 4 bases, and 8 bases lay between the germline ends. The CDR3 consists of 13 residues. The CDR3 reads CASSLSLGTEAFF. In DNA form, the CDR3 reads TGTGCCAGCAGCTTATCCTTGGGCACTGAAGCTTTCTTT.

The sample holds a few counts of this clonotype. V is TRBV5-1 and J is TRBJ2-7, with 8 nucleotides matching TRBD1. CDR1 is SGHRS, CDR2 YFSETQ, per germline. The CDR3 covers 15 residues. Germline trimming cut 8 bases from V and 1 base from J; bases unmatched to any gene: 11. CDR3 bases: TGCGCCAGTGGGACAGGATCTCTGCCATCCTACGAGCAGTACTTC. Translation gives CASGTGSLPSYEQYF.

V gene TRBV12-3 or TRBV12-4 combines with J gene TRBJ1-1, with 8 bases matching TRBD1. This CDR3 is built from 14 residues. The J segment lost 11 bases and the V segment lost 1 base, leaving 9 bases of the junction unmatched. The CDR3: CASSLGTGPGWAFF. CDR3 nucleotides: TGTGCCAGCAGTTTAGGGACAGGGCCTGGATGGGCTTTCTTT.